This T cell receptor (beta chain) was profiled in a study of T cells in localized non-small cell lung cancer. Study-level points and caveats: Adjacent lung held a median roughly 60 of the top 100 tumor clones. Uninvolved adjacent lung showed higher T cell clonality than tumor. A higher density of T cells in blood coincided with extended overall survival. Only one tumor region went through sequencing, so heterogeneity may still be there.

CDR3 length equals 14 residues. Germline CDR1 is LGHNT and CDR2 is FRNRAP. After removal of 6 bases from V and 6 bases from J, the junction contained 4 bases not matched to a gene. Using immunoSEQ multiplex PCR, the repertoire was profiled, and TCRdb retains in-frame clones only, with some absent. The table shows around 90,000 clones, with around 82% occurring only once. This clone was detected a few times. Its antigen remains unknown. The genes are TRBV12-5 and TRBJ2-2, with TRBD2 identical over 10 bases. The material was PBMCs, obtained before any cancer treatment. The sequence was collected from a man between 40 and 70 years old with stage II squamous cell lung carcinoma. CDR3 bases: TGTGCTAGTGGGCCTAGCGGGAGATCCGGGGAGCTGTTTTTT. Translation gives CASGPSGRSGELFF.